Listed below are T cell receptor beta chains from one sample, sequenced in a study of T cell responses to AZD1222 COVID-19 vaccine. This table comes from immunoSEQ multiplex PCR, and its TCRdb copy is limited to in-frame clones, with some not included. The sample contains 180,000 or so clones, 92% of which appear only once. Material: peripheral blood, obtained 28 days after the second AZD1222 dose. The receptors derive from an adult who received the AZD1222 COVID-19 vaccine. The CDR3 runs from the conserved cysteine through the conserved F or W. A D gene is named only where the DNA matches it firmly. Clone size, where shown, is once, few, many, or a class for clones that have expanded.

TRBD1,TRBV28,TRBJ1-1,once,CASRKRDRGSEAFF,TGTGCCAGCAGAAAAAGGGACAGGGGGAGTGAAGCTTTCTTT
.,TRBV9,TRBJ2-1,.,CASSVVWGPVSYNEQFF,TGTGCCAGCAGCGTAGTGTGGGGGCCTGTATCCTACAATGAGCAGTTCTTC
.,TRBV23-1,TRBJ1-4,.,CAQGRDEKLFF,TGCGCCCAGGGGAGAGACGAAAAACTGTTTTTT
.,TRBV4-1,TRBJ1-2,.,CASSPMEGDNYGYTF,TGCGCCAGCAGCCCAATGGAGGGGGATAACTATGGCTACACCTTC
TRBD2,TRBV11-2,TRBJ2-3,.,CASSTVGGWRDTQYF,TGTGCCAGCAGCACTGTGGGGGGGTGGCGGGATACGCAGTATTTT
.,TRBV29-1,TRBJ1-1,.,CSALTGSNTEAFF,TGCAGCGCTCTAACAGGGTCGAACACTGAAGCTTTCTTT
.,TRBV5-6,TRBJ1-1,once,CASSLTVGGITEAFF,TGTGCCAGCAGCTTGACGGTCGGCGGTATCACTGAAGCTTTCTTT
.,TRBV3-1/TRBV3-2,TRBJ2-1,once,CASSQDKALDQFF,TGTGCCAGCAGCCAAGATAAGGCCCTGGATCAGTTCTTC
TRBD1,TRBV7-9,TRBJ2-2,.,CASSAKRQGTNTGELFF,TGTGCCAGCAGCGCCAAGCGACAGGGGACTAACACCGGGGAGCTGTTTTTT
.,TRBV25-1,TRBJ2-3,.,CASSEYPPDTQYF,TGTGCCAGCAGTGAATACCCTCCCGATACGCAGTATTTT
.,TRBV5-6,TRBJ1-1,.,CASSDGFEAFF,TGTGCCAGCAGCGACGGGTTTGAAGCTTTCTTT
.,TRBV5-8,TRBJ2-7,.,CASSLDRGQEQYF,TGTGCCAGCAGCTTGGATCGGGGTCAAGAGCAGTACTTC
TRBD1,TRBV3-1/TRBV3-2,TRBJ1-3,.,CASSQDGDRGPSSGNTIYF,TGTGCCAGCAGCCAAGATGGAGATAGGGGGCCCTCCTCTGGAAACACCATATATTTT
.,TRBV3-1/TRBV3-2,TRBJ1-2,.,CASSQGLGNGYTF,TGTGCCAGCAGCCAAGGGTTGGGGAATGGCTACACCTTC
.,TRBV15,TRBJ1-5,few,CATSRDPDRPQHF,TGTGCCACCAGCAGAGACCCGGATCGGCCCCAGCATTTT
.,TRBV30,TRBJ1-2,few,CAWRVSGGGYTF,TGTGCCTGGAGGGTCTCTGGGGGGGGCTACACCTTC
TRBD2,TRBV5-8,TRBJ2-7,.,CASSLIRRGAYEQYF,TGTGCCAGCAGCTTGATCCGGCGGGGGGCCTACGAGCAGTACTTC
.,TRBV5-6,TRBJ2-1,.,CASSPVALTPNEQFF,TGTGCCAGCAGCCCTGTAGCCTTAACCCCCAATGAGCAGTTCTTC
.,TRBV7-8,TRBJ1-4,.,CASSRLNEKLFF,TGTGCCAGCAGCCGACTTAATGAAAAACTGTTTTTT
TRBD1,TRBV13,TRBJ1-3,.,CASRLQGTAGTIYF,TGTGCCAGCAGATTACAGGGGACCGCGGGCACCATATATTTT
.,TRBV19,TRBJ1-5,.,CASRGAGAHQPQHF,TGTGCCAGTAGGGGGGCGGGGGCCCATCAGCCCCAGCATTTT
TRBD1,TRBV5-5,TRBJ1-2,.,CASSFYSGTGNYGYTF,TGTGCCAGCAGCTTTTATTCCGGGACAGGGAACTATGGCTACACCTTC
TRBD1,TRBV7-2,TRBJ2-2,.,CASSPYRGTGELFF,TGTGCCAGCAGCCCCTACAGGGGCACCGGGGAGCTGTTTTTT
TRBD1,TRBV7-9,TRBJ1-6,.,CASSSAQGSPLHF,TGTGCCAGCAGCTCCGCACAGGGGTCACCCCTCCACTTT
.,TRBV10-2,TRBJ1-1,few,CASSEPGGSGSTEAFF,TGCGCCAGCAGTGAGCCCGGGGGGAGTGGATCGACTGAAGCTTTCTTT
TRBD2,TRBV7-3,TRBJ2-1,.,CASSPGTSGTDEQFF,TGTGCCAGCAGCCCCGGGACTAGCGGGACCGATGAGCAGTTCTTC
TRBD2,TRBV2,TRBJ2-7,.,CASSEVSVGLAGNEQYF,TGTGCCAGCAGTGAAGTGTCGGTGGGGCTAGCGGGCAACGAGCAGTACTTC
.,TRBV7-9,TRBJ1-2,.,CASSLDGQVLYGYTF,TGTGCCAGCAGCTTAGATGGTCAGGTCCTCTATGGCTACACCTTC
.,TRBV7-8,TRBJ2-7,.,CASSDSYRSRGYEQYF,TGTGCCAGCAGCGACAGTTACAGGAGCCGCGGCTACGAGCAGTACTTC
TRBD1,TRBV6-5,TRBJ1-5,.,CASSTGDQPQHF,TGTGCCAGCAGCACAGGGGATCAGCCCCAGCATTTT
.,TRBV5-1,TRBJ1-1,.,CASSPQGAGEAFF,TGCGCCAGCAGCCCGCAGGGTGCTGGCGAAGCTTTCTTT
TRBD1,TRBV7-2,TRBJ1-5,.,CASSLATGSNQPQHF,TGTGCCAGCAGCTTAGCGACAGGGAGCAATCAGCCCCAGCATTTT
.,TRBV4-1,TRBJ1-2,.,CASSKDRFDGYGYTF,TGCGCCAGCAGCAAGGACAGATTCGATGGGTATGGCTACACCTTC
.,TRBV25-1,TRBJ1-6,.,CASRSDGRGSPLHF,TGTGCCTCCCGCTCCGACGGGAGAGGTTCACCCCTCCACTTT
TRBD1,TRBV7-6,TRBJ1-4,.,CASSSRGTGYEKLFF,TGTGCCAGCAGCTCCCGCGGGACAGGGTACGAAAAACTGTTTTTT
TRBD1,TRBV30,TRBJ2-1,.,CAWSVRGQGAVNEQFF,TGTGCCTGGAGTGTACGGGGACAGGGGGCGGTGAATGAGCAGTTCTTC
.,TRBV27,TRBJ2-1,.,CASLPRVVTGQQVGVEQFF,TGTGCCAGCCTCCCCAGGGTCGTAACTGGGCAACAAGTTGGAGTTGAGCAGTTCTTC
.,TRBV24-1,TRBJ1-5,.,CATSDRGGPQHF,TGTGCCACCAGTGATCGGGGGGGGCCCCAGCATTTT
.,TRBV7-6,TRBJ2-1,.,CASSHGGGSANEQFF,TGTGCCAGCTCACATGGGGGGGGCTCGGCGAATGAGCAGTTCTTC
TRBD1,TRBV2,TRBJ1-1,.,CASSSDRANTEAFF,TGTGCCAGCAGTTCTGACAGGGCGAACACTGAAGCTTTCTTT
.,TRBV15,TRBJ1-5,.,CATSSRTGNQPQHF,TGTGCCACCAGCAGCCGGACGGGCAATCAGCCCCAGCATTTT
.,TRBV4-1,TRBJ1-2,.,CASSEHGRDYGYTF,TGCGCCAGCAGCGAACACGGACGTGACTATGGCTACACCTTC
TRBD1,TRBV5-1,TRBJ1-4,few,CASSGDRGPNEKLFF,TGCGCCAGCAGCGGGGACAGGGGACCTAATGAAAAACTGTTTTTT
TRBD1,TRBV2,TRBJ1-4,.,CASMVGGLNEKLFF,TGTGCCAGCATGGTAGGGGGCTTGAATGAAAAACTGTTTTTT
TRBD1,TRBV19,TRBJ1-2,.,CASSIGGQGANYGYTF,TGTGCCAGTAGTATCGGCGGACAGGGGGCTAACTATGGCTACACCTTC
.,TRBV3-1/TRBV3-2,TRBJ2-5,.,CASRRRRDAETQYF,TGTGCCAGCAGACGACGCCGGGACGCAGAGACCCAGTACTTC
TRBD1,TRBV19,TRBJ1-2,.,CASSIARGHGYTF,TGTGCCAGTAGTATAGCGAGGGGGCATGGCTACACCTTC
TRBD1,TRBV5-8,TRBJ1-2,medium-sized,CASSSGTAGYTF,TGTGCCAGCAGCTCCGGGACAGCCGGCTACACCTTC
TRBD1,TRBV24-1,TRBJ2-1,.,CATSISERGHEQFF,TGTGCCACCAGTATATCAGAGAGGGGGCATGAGCAGTTCTTC
TRBD1,TRBV6-1,TRBJ1-2,many,CASSEGGQGAGYTF,TGTGCCAGCAGTGAAGGAGGACAGGGGGCAGGCTACACCTTC
.,TRBV6-6,TRBJ2-2,.,CASSPDRYTGELFF,TGTGCCAGCAGTCCGGACAGATACACCGGGGAGCTGTTTTTT
.,TRBV9,TRBJ2-7,.,CASSVGDGDNEQYF,TGTGCCAGCAGCGTAGGGGATGGCGATAACGAGCAGTACTTC
.,TRBV24-1,TRBJ1-5,.,CATSDPNQPQHF,TGTGCCACCAGTGACCCTAATCAGCCCCAGCATTTT
.,TRBV7-2,TRBJ2-7,.,CASSLARLNSYEQYF,TGTGCCAGCAGCTTAGCCCGGCTCAACTCCTACGAGCAGTACTTC
TRBD1,TRBV19,TRBJ2-3,few,CASNRQGQTDTQYF,TGTGCCAGTAACCGACAGGGGCAAACAGATACGCAGTATTTT
TRBD1,TRBV28,TRBJ1-1,.,CATGLGTGRTEAFF,TGTGCCACCGGGCTCGGGACAGGGAGAACTGAAGCTTTCTTT
TRBD2,TRBV3-1/TRBV3-2,TRBJ2-3,once,CASSQVPSGGDTQYF,TGTGCCAGCAGCCAAGTTCCTAGCGGGGGAGATACGCAGTATTTT
.,TRBV5-1,TRBJ1-1,.,CASSSPRGMNTEAFF,TGCGCCAGCAGTTCGCCTCGGGGTATGAACACTGAAGCTTTCTTT
.,TRBV6-5,TRBJ2-6,.,CASSYSTGTGANVLTF,TGTGCCAGCAGTTACTCTACAGGGACGGGGGCCAACGTCCTGACTTTC
.,TRBV7-9,TRBJ1-1,.,CASSSNLRAPVTEAFF,TGTGCCAGCAGCTCAAACCTCCGGGCCCCAGTAACTGAAGCTTTCTTT